Described below is a single T cell receptor beta chain sequence and its context. The entry originates in a study of blood T cell repertoires in COVID-19. On the study more broadly: The study drew acute and convalescent COVID-19 samples from the United States, Italy and Spain.

Per the study methods: Amplification from reference gene primers served as the basis for estimated nucleated cell counts. Generated by immunoSEQ multiplex PCR, the TCRdb table keeps only in-frame clones and is missing some. V and J calls and clone size are as listed in that table; D and trimming were resolved from the DNA. This repertoire shows fewer than 120,000 clones, 65% to 90% found once; its top ten account for about 15%. Germline V gene lookup returns CDR1 SQVTM and CDR2 ANQGSEA. CDR3 length: 14 amino acids. V lost 7 bases to trimming and J lost 3 bases, with 18 bases between them. The sequencing sample was made of peripheral blood. The chain uses TRBV29-1 and TRBJ1-1; D gene ambiguous. The TCR sequence derives from a woman in her sixties with acute or convalescent COVID-19. CDR3 sequence (DNA): TGCAGCGCAGTCACGGGATTGTTGGACACTGAAGCTTTCTTT. Its protein is CSAVTGLLDTEAFF.